These T cell receptor beta chains were read from a single sample in a study of graft-versus-host responses after intestinal transplantation. Libraries were prepared by immunoSEQ multiplex PCR; TCRdb keeps only in-frame clonotypes and omits some of them. The sample lists more than 65,000 clones, about 80% occurring once. Their cognate antigens are unknown. This material consisted of unstimulated CD4+ T cells sorted from spleen or lymph node cells, taken before transplant. The origin of the receptors is a human donor who was the organ donor for an intestinal transplant. The CDR3 runs from the conserved cysteine through the conserved F or W. Fields, in order: D gene, clone size, J gene, V gene, CDR3 DNA, CDR3 protein. D genes are given only for firm matches. For some rows the clone size is stated as once, few or many, or as a class when expanded; others skip it.

D gene: TRBD2
clone size: NA
J gene: TRBJ2-1
V gene: TRBV6-1
CDR3 DNA: TGTGCCAGCAGTGAGTGGGGGGGATCCCACAATGAGCAGTTCTTC
CDR3 protein: CASSEWGGSHNEQFF

D gene: NA
clone size: NA
J gene: TRBJ1-1
V gene: TRBV9
CDR3 DNA: TGTGCCAGCAGCGTGGAACACGGGGATGAAGCTTTCTTT
CDR3 protein: CASSVEHGDEAFF

D gene: TRBD2
clone size: once
J gene: TRBJ2-1
V gene: TRBV6-5
CDR3 DNA: TGTGCCAGCAGTCGCCGGACTAGCCCCTCTAATGAGCAGTTCTTC
CDR3 protein: CASSRRTSPSNEQFF

D gene: NA
clone size: NA
J gene: TRBJ1-5
V gene: TRBV6-1
CDR3 DNA: TGTGCCAGCCGGAATGGGGGGGCCGTCGGTCAGCCCCAGCATTTT
CDR3 protein: CASRNGGAVGQPQHF

D gene: TRBD1
clone size: NA
J gene: TRBJ2-2
V gene: TRBV18
CDR3 DNA: TGTGCCAGCTCACCACCTGGGGACAGGGCCGTCGGGGAGCTGTTTTTT
CDR3 protein: CASSPPGDRAVGELFF

D gene: NA
clone size: NA
J gene: TRBJ1-2
V gene: TRBV19
CDR3 DNA: TGTGCCAGTAGCTTGTCAGGGACTAACTATGGCTACACCTTC
CDR3 protein: CASSLSGTNYGYTF

D gene: NA
clone size: NA
J gene: TRBJ2-1
V gene: TRBV6-5
CDR3 DNA: TGTGCCAGCAGTTACTCGGGGAGATCCTACAATGAGCAGTTCTTC
CDR3 protein: CASSYSGRSYNEQFF

D gene: TRBD2
clone size: once
J gene: TRBJ2-3
V gene: TRBV11-3
CDR3 DNA: TGTGCCAGCAGCTTTTTTAGCGGGGCTAGCACAGATACGCAGTATTTT
CDR3 protein: CASSFFSGASTDTQYF

D gene: NA
clone size: NA
J gene: TRBJ1-4
V gene: TRBV19
CDR3 DNA: TGTGCCAGTAACCAGGCCCGGACAGTCGAAAAACTGTTTTTT
CDR3 protein: CASNQARTVEKLFF

D gene: NA
clone size: NA
J gene: TRBJ1-6
V gene: TRBV6-5
CDR3 DNA: TGTGCCAGCAGTTACTCGCGGGGGCTGCATTCACCCCTCCACTTT
CDR3 protein: CASSYSRGLHSPLHF

D gene: NA
clone size: once
J gene: TRBJ1-6
V gene: TRBV7-9
CDR3 DNA: TGTGCCAGCAGCTTATGGGCGAGGGAAAATTCACCCCTCCACTTT
CDR3 protein: CASSLWARENSPLHF

D gene: NA
clone size: once
J gene: TRBJ2-1
V gene: TRBV4-2
CDR3 DNA: TGTGCCAGCAGCCAAGCAGGGGCTAGCTCCTACAATGAGCAGTTCTTC
CDR3 protein: CASSQAGASSYNEQFF

D gene: NA
clone size: NA
J gene: TRBJ1-2
V gene: TRBV28
CDR3 DNA: TGTGCCAGCAGTTCGGAGACTTACCTCGGGGGCTACACCTTC
CDR3 protein: CASSSETYLGGYTF

D gene: TRBD2
clone size: few
J gene: TRBJ2-5
V gene: TRBV28
CDR3 DNA: TGTGCCAGCAGTGGTAGCGGGGCCGGGCCCAAACAAGAGACCCAGTACTTC
CDR3 protein: CASSGSGAGPKQETQYF

D gene: TRBD1
clone size: NA
J gene: TRBJ1-2
V gene: TRBV7-2
CDR3 DNA: TGTGCCAGCAGCTTAGGGGGACAGGGTTATGGCTACACCTTC
CDR3 protein: CASSLGGQGYGYTF

D gene: NA
clone size: NA
J gene: TRBJ1-4
V gene: TRBV30
CDR3 DNA: TGTGCCTGGCGTCGGGGAGAAAAACTGTTTTTT
CDR3 protein: CAWRRGEKLFF

D gene: TRBD2
clone size: once
J gene: TRBJ2-2
V gene: TRBV7-9
CDR3 DNA: TGTGCCAGCAGCTTCGGGACTAGCGGGGGGGCTCGGACCGGGGAGCTGTTTTTT
CDR3 protein: CASSFGTSGGARTGELFF

D gene: NA
clone size: NA
J gene: TRBJ1-2
V gene: TRBV29-1
CDR3 DNA: TGCAGCGTTGTACAAAACTATGGCTACACCTTC
CDR3 protein: CSVVQNYGYTF

D gene: NA
clone size: NA
J gene: TRBJ1-2
V gene: TRBV6-5
CDR3 DNA: TGTGCCAGCAGTTACTCGGTGGGGGGAAACTATGGCTACACCTTC
CDR3 protein: CASSYSVGGNYGYTF

D gene: NA
clone size: NA
J gene: TRBJ1-3
V gene: TRBV5-1
CDR3 DNA: TGCGCCAGCAGCTTGGATTTAACAGGGCTCTCTGGAAACACCATATATTTT
CDR3 protein: CASSLDLTGLSGNTIYF

D gene: NA
clone size: NA
J gene: TRBJ1-5
V gene: TRBV5-6
CDR3 DNA: TGTGCCAGCAGCTTGGCCTTGCCTCTCAGCCAGCATTTT
CDR3 protein: CASSLALPLSQHF

D gene: TRBD1
clone size: NA
J gene: TRBJ2-2
V gene: TRBV28
CDR3 DNA: TGTGCCAGCAGCTCCCCCGGGACAGGTTTCACCGGGGAGCTGTTTTTT
CDR3 protein: CASSSPGTGFTGELFF

D gene: NA
clone size: NA
J gene: TRBJ1-1
V gene: TRBV5-6
CDR3 DNA: TGTGCCAGCAGCTGGGGCACGGTTATGAACACTGAAGCTTTCTTT
CDR3 protein: CASSWGTVMNTEAFF

D gene: NA
clone size: NA
J gene: TRBJ2-1
V gene: TRBV6-6
CDR3 DNA: TGTGCCAGCAGCTACCGACAACCCTCCTACAATGAGCAGTTCTTC
CDR3 protein: CASSYRQPSYNEQFF

D gene: TRBD1
clone size: NA
J gene: TRBJ2-3
V gene: TRBV5-6
CDR3 DNA: TGTGCCAGCAGCTTGAGGGGACAGGGGAGCACAGATACGCAGTATTTT
CDR3 protein: CASSLRGQGSTDTQYF

D gene: TRBD2
clone size: NA
J gene: TRBJ2-1
V gene: TRBV6-1
CDR3 DNA: TGTGCCAGCAGTGAAGGACTAGCGGGGGCCTACAATGAGCAGTTCTTC
CDR3 protein: CASSEGLAGAYNEQFF

D gene: NA
clone size: NA
J gene: TRBJ1-1
V gene: TRBV4-2
CDR3 DNA: TGTGCCAGCAGCCGCCCCTCAGGGAGGGTCACTGAAGCTTTCTTT
CDR3 protein: CASSRPSGRVTEAFF

D gene: NA
clone size: NA
J gene: TRBJ1-3
V gene: TRBV7-9
CDR3 DNA: TGTGCCAGCAGCTTAGCGGACACGGTCGTAAACACCATATATTTT
CDR3 protein: CASSLADTVVNTIYF

D gene: TRBD2
clone size: once
J gene: TRBJ2-1
V gene: TRBV6-5
CDR3 DNA: TGTGCCAGCAGTAAGCGGGGGGGCCTCTACAATGAGCAGTTCTTC
CDR3 protein: CASSKRGGLYNEQFF

D gene: NA
clone size: NA
J gene: TRBJ1-2
V gene: TRBV18
CDR3 DNA: TGTGCCAGCTCACAAGGACAGTCTGATGGCTACACCTTC
CDR3 protein: CASSQGQSDGYTF

D gene: TRBD1
clone size: NA
J gene: TRBJ1-2
V gene: TRBV2
CDR3 DNA: TGTGCCAGCAGAGGCACAGGGGTCATCTATGGCTACACCTTC
CDR3 protein: CASRGTGVIYGYTF

D gene: NA
clone size: NA
J gene: TRBJ1-3
V gene: TRBV5-4
CDR3 DNA: TGTGCCAGCAGCCTACAGGGAAACTCTGGAAACACCATATATTTT
CDR3 protein: CASSLQGNSGNTIYF

D gene: NA
clone size: NA
J gene: TRBJ1-1
V gene: TRBV5-6
CDR3 DNA: TGTGCCAGCAGCTTCCAGGGGAGAATGTCTGAAGCTTTCTTT
CDR3 protein: CASSFQGRMSEAFF

D gene: TRBD2
clone size: NA
J gene: TRBJ2-3
V gene: TRBV27
CDR3 DNA: TGTGCCAGCAGACGAGCGGGGTACACAGATACGCAGTATTTT
CDR3 protein: CASRRAGYTDTQYF

D gene: NA
clone size: NA
J gene: TRBJ2-5
V gene: TRBV20-1
CDR3 DNA: TGCAGTGCTAGAGTCGGAGAGACCCAGTACTTC
CDR3 protein: CSARVGETQYF

D gene: TRBD1
clone size: NA
J gene: TRBJ1-5
V gene: TRBV2
CDR3 DNA: TGTGCCAGCAGGGGACAGGGCCTGATGGAAAATCAGCCCCAGCATTTT
CDR3 protein: CASRGQGLMENQPQHF

D gene: TRBD2
clone size: NA
J gene: TRBJ2-4
V gene: TRBV27
CDR3 DNA: TGTGCCAGCAGCCGCGGGGGAGTAGGGAACATTCAGTACTTC
CDR3 protein: CASSRGGVGNIQYF

D gene: NA
clone size: NA
J gene: TRBJ2-1
V gene: TRBV11-3
CDR3 DNA: TGTGCCAGCAGCCCCCCTTCCAATGAGCAGTTCTTC
CDR3 protein: CASSPPSNEQFF

D gene: NA
clone size: NA
J gene: TRBJ1-3
V gene: TRBV28
CDR3 DNA: TGTGCCAGCAGTTTAGGGGCCTCTGGAAACACCATATATTTT
CDR3 protein: CASSLGASGNTIYF

D gene: TRBD1
clone size: NA
J gene: TRBJ1-1
V gene: TRBV6-1
CDR3 DNA: TGTGCCAGCAGTGCGGACAGGGTTAGAGGTTCTGAAGCTTTCTTT
CDR3 protein: CASSADRVRGSEAFF

D gene: NA
clone size: NA
J gene: TRBJ1-1
V gene: TRBV2
CDR3 DNA: TGTGCCAGCAGACCGACAGGTGGAACTGAAGCTTTCTTT
CDR3 protein: CASRPTGGTEAFF

D gene: TRBD2
clone size: NA
J gene: TRBJ2-3
V gene: TRBV28
CDR3 DNA: TGTGCCAGCAGTTTATTGACTAGCGGCACAGATACGCAGTATTTT
CDR3 protein: CASSLLTSGTDTQYF

D gene: TRBD1
clone size: NA
J gene: TRBJ1-2
V gene: TRBV7-9
CDR3 DNA: TGTGCCAGCAGCTCCCGGGACAGGGGTGTCTATGGCTACACCTTC
CDR3 protein: CASSSRDRGVYGYTF

D gene: NA
clone size: NA
J gene: TRBJ2-3
V gene: TRBV19
CDR3 DNA: TGTGCCAGTAGATCTCGGGGCACAGATACGCAGTATTTT
CDR3 protein: CASRSRGTDTQYF